This TCR beta chain was documented in a study of T cell clonotyping in hematopoietic cell transplantation. Samples: about 28 days before transplant, then days 30, 100 and 180 after. Study results and limitations: CD4 and CD8 repertoire contributions could not be separated without sorting. Pathologically expanded recipient clonotypes increased progressively from day 30 to day 180 as diversity fell. At the given depth, recipient repertoires were over 97% de novo clonotypes.

Only in-frame clones appear in the TCRdb table, and some are missing; sequencing was by immunoSEQ multiplex PCR. The sample consists of roughly 13,000 clones, less than 75% of them appearing once. Turning to this clone: Its antigen is unknown.

Germline lookup yields CDR1 MNHEY and CDR2 SVGAGI. V shed 5 bases and J 5 bases; nucleotides not matched to a gene: 4. The CDR3 covers 13 residues. Specimen: peripheral blood mononuclear cells, collected 180 days after allogeneic stem cell transplant. The clonotype originates from a male patient in his sixties or seventies who had an allogeneic stem cell transplant from an unrelated donor, so the T cells may come from the graft donor. Some clones in this sample may be carry-over from other donors' samples. The chain joins TRBV6-5 to TRBJ1-1; 8 bases match TRBD1. The chain's CDR3 is CASSLQGATEAFF. CDR3 DNA: TGTGCCAGCAGTCTCCAGGGGGCTACTGAAGCTTTCTTT.